This T cell receptor (beta chain) was sequenced in a study of monozygotic twins with inflammatory bowel disease. General study findings and limits: No repertoire similarity difference was seen between concordant and discordant twins; power was possibly limited. IBD patients had lower TCRbeta diversity (inverse Simpson) than healthy co-twins.

Regarding this clonotype: No antigen is known for it.

Germline CDR1 reads GTSNPN; CDR2 reads SVGIG (reference sequence). This CDR3 contains 13 residues. For every TCR library, roughly 3,600 ng of total RNA was used. TCRdb re-called the 5' RACE reads, yielding one record per CDR3 amino acid sequence without DNA. In all, the sample yields about 210,000 distinct CDR3 sequences. V and J are TRBV30 and TRBJ2-2; TCRdb's assignment of TRBD1 cannot be checked, as there is no DNA. Sequencing input: blood. This receptor was identified in a human donor with ulcerative colitis or Crohn's disease, or a healthy co-twin of an affected twin (not recorded which). CDR3 sequence: CAWSVSLYGELFF.